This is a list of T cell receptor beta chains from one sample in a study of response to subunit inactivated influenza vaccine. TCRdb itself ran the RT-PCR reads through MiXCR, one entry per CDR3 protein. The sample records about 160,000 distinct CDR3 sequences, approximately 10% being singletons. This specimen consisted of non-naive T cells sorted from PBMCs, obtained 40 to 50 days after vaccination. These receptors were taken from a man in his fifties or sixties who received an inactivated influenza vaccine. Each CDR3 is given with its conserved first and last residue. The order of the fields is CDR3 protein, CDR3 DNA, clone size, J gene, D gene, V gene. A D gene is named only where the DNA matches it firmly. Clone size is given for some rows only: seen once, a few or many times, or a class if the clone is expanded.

CASSFTTNEKLFF | TGTGCCAGCAGCTTTACAACTAATGAAAAACTGTTTTTT | few | TRBJ1-4 | NA | TRBV11-2
CSAPWGVDYGYTF | TGCAGTGCCCCCTGGGGGGTTGACTATGGCTACACCTTC | few | TRBJ1-2 | NA | TRBV20-1
CASSFRFFAGIAKNIQYF | TGTGCCAGCAGTTTCCGCTTTTTTGCGGGGATAGCCAAAAACATTCAGTACTTC | few | TRBJ2-4 | NA | TRBV28
CASMGTGVRTDTQYF | TGTGCCAGCATGGGGACAGGGGTGCGCACAGATACGCAGTATTTT | many | TRBJ2-3 | TRBD1 | TRBV5-6
CASSRTSGRAPGTGELFF | TGCGCCAGCAGCAGAACTAGCGGGAGGGCCCCGGGCACCGGGGAGCTGTTTTTT | few | TRBJ2-2 | TRBD2 | TRBV5-1
CSVSTSGSSYEQYF | TGCAGCGTTAGTACTAGCGGGAGCTCCTACGAGCAGTACTTC | many | TRBJ2-7 | TRBD2 | TRBV29-1
CSADGLQGGGNGEAFF | TGCAGTGCTGACGGCCTACAGGGAGGGGGGAACGGTGAAGCTTTCTTT | few | TRBJ1-1 | NA | TRBV20-1
CASSQGMLRYNEQFF | TGTGCCAGCAGCCAAGGGATGCTGCGTTACAATGAGCAGTTCTTC | NA | TRBJ2-1 | NA | TRBV3-1
CASSLEARGSSYNEQFF | TGTGCCAGCAGCTTGGAGGCGCGGGGGAGCTCCTACAATGAGCAGTTCTTC | many | TRBJ2-1 | TRBD2 | TRBV5-4
CASTVSTYGYTF | TGTGCCAGCACCGTAAGCACCTATGGCTACACCTTC | many | TRBJ1-2 | NA | TRBV6-1
CASSLSWQSLAKNIQYF | TGTGCCAGCAGTTTATCATGGCAGAGTCTAGCCAAAAACATTCAGTACTTC | many | TRBJ2-4 | NA | TRBV12-3/TRBV12-4
CASSSLEGRTNGYTF | TGCGCCAGCAGCTCCCTTGAGGGACGGACTAATGGCTACACCTTC | NA | TRBJ1-2 | NA | TRBV5-1
CASSLRDSSTGELFF | TGTGCCAGCAGCCTGCGGGACTCTTCCACCGGGGAGCTGTTTTTT | few | TRBJ2-2 | NA | TRBV27
CASSSRGATSYNEQFF | TGTGCCAGCAGCTCCAGGGGAGCGACCTCCTACAATGAGCAGTTCTTC | NA | TRBJ2-1 | NA | TRBV11-2
CASSGLVVRDYGYTF | TGTGCCAGCAGCGGATTAGTAGTCAGGGACTATGGCTACACCTTC | NA | TRBJ1-2 | NA | TRBV7-2
CASSSLVLTGELFF | TGTGCCAGCAGCTCCCTAGTTCTCACCGGGGAGCTGTTTTTT | once | TRBJ2-2 | NA | TRBV7-3
CSVRTGQMNTGELFF | TGCAGCGTTCGAACGGGACAGATGAACACCGGGGAGCTGTTTTTT | many | TRBJ2-2 | TRBD1 | TRBV29-1
CASSSESPPSYEQYF | TGTGCCAGCAGTTCAGAGAGCCCCCCCTCCTACGAGCAGTACTTC | NA | TRBJ2-7 | NA | TRBV28
CSARVAGTNTGELFF | TGCAGTGCTAGAGTAGCGGGTACAAACACCGGGGAGCTGTTTTTT | many | TRBJ2-2 | TRBD2 | TRBV20-1
CASTLQGGSAEAFF | TGTGCCAGCACTCTACAGGGGGGGAGTGCTGAAGCTTTCTTT | many | TRBJ1-1 | TRBD1 | TRBV12-3/TRBV12-4
CSAPDTFEAFF | TGCAGTGCCCCGGACACATTTGAAGCTTTCTTT | few | TRBJ1-1 | NA | TRBV20-1
CASSVNPQYF | TGTGCCAGCAGTGTGAATCCGCAGTATTTT | many | TRBJ2-3 | NA | TRBV28
CAISESRHEQYF | TGTGCCATCAGTGAGTCACGACACGAGCAGTACTTC | NA | TRBJ2-7 | NA | TRBV10-3
CASSLAGGDTEAFF | TGTGCCAGCTCACTCGCGGGGGGAGACACTGAAGCTTTCTTT | NA | TRBJ1-1 | NA | TRBV18
CASSPRGITEACF | TGTGCCAGCAGCCCCCGGGGGATCACTGAAGCTTGCTTT | few | TRBJ1-1 | NA | TRBV5-6
CASSGGQPQHF | TGTGCCAGTAGTGGGGGTCAGCCCCAGCATTTT | NA | TRBJ1-5 | NA | TRBV19
CASSPGTGLNTGELFF | TGCGCCAGCAGCCCAGGGACAGGGCTGAACACCGGGGAGCTGTTTTTT | many | TRBJ2-2 | TRBD1 | TRBV5-1
CASSPQTGTGVLTGELFF | TGTGCCAGCTCACCTCAGACCGGGACAGGGGTACTCACCGGGGAGCTGTTTTTT | many | TRBJ2-2 | TRBD1 | TRBV18
CASSQGLNNEQFF | TGTGCCAGCTCACAAGGGCTCAACAATGAGCAGTTCTTC | NA | TRBJ2-1 | NA | TRBV18
CATSRNRGREPQHF | TGTGCCACCAGCAGGAACAGGGGGCGTGAGCCCCAGCATTTT | many | TRBJ1-5 | TRBD1 | TRBV15
CASSQLTGLGDTQYF | TGTGCCAGCAGCCAATTGACAGGTCTGGGTGATACGCAGTATTTT | few | TRBJ2-3 | NA | TRBV7-9
CASSPDKAVIAAFF | TGTGCCAGCTCACCGGACAAAGCAGTGATCGCCGCTTTCTTT | NA | TRBJ1-1 | NA | TRBV18
CASRRLAGGSLDEQFF | TGTGCCAGCAGGCGACTAGCGGGGGGGAGTCTAGATGAGCAGTTCTTC | many | TRBJ2-1 | TRBD2 | TRBV12-3/TRBV12-4
CASSQERFRMNTEAFF | TGTGCCAGCAGCCAAGAGCGGTTTCGAATGAACACTGAAGCTTTCTTT | many | TRBJ1-1 | NA | TRBV4-2
CASSYNPKGTGSRETQYF | TGTGCCAGCAGTTACAACCCCAAGGGGACGGGCTCTCGAGAGACCCAGTACTTC | NA | TRBJ2-5 | NA | TRBV6-2/TRBV6-3
CAISDPPGQGYEQYF | TGTGCCATCAGTGACCCCCCGGGACAGGGGTACGAGCAGTACTTC | NA | TRBJ2-7 | TRBD1 | TRBV10-3
CASSLGAGVGQPQHF | TGTGCCAGCAGCTTAGGTGCAGGGGTGGGTCAGCCCCAGCATTTT | many | TRBJ1-5 | NA | TRBV7-8
CASSYPWGDTEAFF | TGTGCCAGCAGTTACCCGTGGGGGGACACTGAAGCTTTCTTT | many | TRBJ1-1 | NA | TRBV6-2/TRBV6-3
CASSGGGISPLHF | TGTGCCAGCAGTGGGGGGGGGATATCACCCCTCCACTTT | NA | TRBJ1-6 | NA | TRBV7-2
CASSLDGGADGYTF | TGTGCCAGCAGCTTAGACGGGGGCGCCGATGGCTACACCTTC | many | TRBJ1-2 | NA | TRBV5-4
CASSLSPGQAETQYF | TGCGCCAGCAGCTTGTCTCCGGGACAAGCGGAGACCCAGTACTTC | many | TRBJ2-5 | NA | TRBV5-1
CASSLGSGQAYNEQFF | TGCGCCAGCAGCTTGGGGTCGGGACAGGCCTACAATGAGCAGTTCTTC | many | TRBJ2-1 | TRBD1 | TRBV5-1
CSARDFRDTSTDTQYF | TGCAGTGCTAGAGATTTCCGGGACACTAGCACAGATACGCAGTATTTT | NA | TRBJ2-3 | NA | TRBV20-1
CASSRDRDYQPQHF | TGTGCCAGCAGCCGGGACCGGGACTATCAGCCCCAGCATTTT | NA | TRBJ1-5 | NA | TRBV6-2/TRBV6-3
CASSADSYNQPQHF | TGTGCCAGCAGTGCAGACAGTTACAATCAGCCCCAGCATTTT | few | TRBJ1-5 | NA | TRBV2